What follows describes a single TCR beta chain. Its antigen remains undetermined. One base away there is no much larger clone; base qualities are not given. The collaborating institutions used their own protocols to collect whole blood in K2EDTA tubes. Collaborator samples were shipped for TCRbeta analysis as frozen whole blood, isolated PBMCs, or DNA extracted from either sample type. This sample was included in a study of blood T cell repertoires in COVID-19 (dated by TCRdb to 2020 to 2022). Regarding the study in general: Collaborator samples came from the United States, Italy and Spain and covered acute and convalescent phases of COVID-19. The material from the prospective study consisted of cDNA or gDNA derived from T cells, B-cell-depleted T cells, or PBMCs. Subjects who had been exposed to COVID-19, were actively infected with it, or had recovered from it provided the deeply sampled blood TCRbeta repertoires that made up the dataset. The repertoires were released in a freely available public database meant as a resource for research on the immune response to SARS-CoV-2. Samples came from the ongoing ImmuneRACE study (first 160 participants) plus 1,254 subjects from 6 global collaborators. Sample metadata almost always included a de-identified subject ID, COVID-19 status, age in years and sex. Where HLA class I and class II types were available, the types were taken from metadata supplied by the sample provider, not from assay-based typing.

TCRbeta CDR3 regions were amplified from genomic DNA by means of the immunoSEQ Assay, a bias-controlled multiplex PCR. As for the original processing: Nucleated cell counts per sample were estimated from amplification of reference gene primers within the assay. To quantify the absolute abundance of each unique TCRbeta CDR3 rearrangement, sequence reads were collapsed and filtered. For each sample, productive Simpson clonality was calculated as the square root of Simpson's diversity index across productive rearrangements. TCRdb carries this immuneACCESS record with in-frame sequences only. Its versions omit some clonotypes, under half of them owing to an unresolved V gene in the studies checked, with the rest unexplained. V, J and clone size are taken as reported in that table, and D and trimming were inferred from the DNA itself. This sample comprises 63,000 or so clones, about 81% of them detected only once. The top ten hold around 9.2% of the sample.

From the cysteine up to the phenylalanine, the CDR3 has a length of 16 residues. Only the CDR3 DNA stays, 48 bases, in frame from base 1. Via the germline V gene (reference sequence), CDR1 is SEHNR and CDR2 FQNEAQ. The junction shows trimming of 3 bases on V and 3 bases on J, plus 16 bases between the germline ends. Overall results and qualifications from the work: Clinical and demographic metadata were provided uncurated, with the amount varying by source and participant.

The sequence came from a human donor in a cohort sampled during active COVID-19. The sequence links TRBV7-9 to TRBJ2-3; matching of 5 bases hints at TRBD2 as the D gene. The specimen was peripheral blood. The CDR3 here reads CASSFFEDFPTDTQYF. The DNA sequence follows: TGTGCCAGCAGCTTTTTCGAGGACTTCCCAACAGATACGCAGTATTTT.